This T cell receptor (beta chain) comes out of a study of T-cell memory formation after mild COVID-19 (dated by TCRdb to 2020 to 2022). At the level of the whole study: Most TCR sequence clusters were specific to one of the two donors. In a couple of donors, T-cell clones that expanded and contracted after mild COVID-19 were followed by sequencing TCRalpha and TCRbeta repertoires longitudinally. Two young, previously healthy adult volunteers made up the cohort, one male and one female.

Reads for this sample came from an Illumina NovaSeq 6000. cDNA libraries for TCRalpha and TCRbeta were prepared by 5'RACE using constant-segment primers, with sample barcodes and unique molecular identifiers added. Trizol reagent was used to extract RNA from every sample. The libraries were amplified in two PCR steps, and the second step added a second sample barcode and Illumina TruSeq adapters. Sequencing of the libraries was done on an Illumina NovaSeq, producing 2 x 150 bp paired-end reads. The study's processing was this. Reads were demultiplexed and collapsed into UMI-guided consensus sequences with migec v1.2.7. With mixcr v2.1.11, UMI consensuses were aligned to TRA and TRB V and J templates and assembled into clonotypes. Clonotypes were classified as expanded or contracted when called significant by both edgeR and NoisET, with noise models trained on biological replicates. For edgeR calls, the thresholds were a false discovery rate-adjusted p below 0.01 and a log2 fold-change of 1. PCA with hierarchical clustering of max-normalized trajectories of the 1000 most abundant clonotypes was used as exploratory dynamics analysis. The CD4 or CD8 phenotype of responding clones was assigned using the separately sequenced CD4+ and CD8+ repertoires. The public reads were reanalyzed by TCRdb: fastp trimming at Q25, MiXCR alignment, in-frame beta chains only. Each record represents a unique CDR3 protein, reported with the most common genes and DNA among its rows. In this record, the V and J calls reflect TCRdb's handling and not the investigators' own analysis. For this sample the table gives around 370,000 distinct CDR3 sequences, of which about 21% were detected only once. Approximately 12% of the sample goes to the ten largest clones.

Comment on this clonotype: The clone's antigen remains unknown. No much larger clone is present one base from it, and per-base qualities are unavailable.

Broad study findings and their caveats: Contracting CD4+ clones were located mainly in the CM and EM memory subsets, whereas CD8+ clones were found to be enriched in EMRA. The detection of some responding clones in pre-infection memory suggests that pre-existing cross-reactive memory T cells joined the SARS-CoV-2 response. Only two mild cases were covered in the study, and larger cohorts including severe cases with pre-infection samples were considered necessary. SARS-CoV-2 specificity of the second-wave clones peaking on day 37 was not confirmed. Clones contracting from day 15 to 85 had balanced CD4/CD8 phenotypes, while a second wave expanding from day 15 to 37 was biased towards CD4+.

Ficoll-Paque density gradient centrifugation was used to isolate PBMCs. This clonotype was sampled from an adult woman who had mild COVID-19 (a few samples of this study predate the infection). The sample titles of this study are shuffled in the database, so cell type and time point are left out; the donor was told from shared clones. Sequenced sample: PBMCs or a T cell subset sorted from them (not recorded which).

The DNA sequence reads TGTGCCAGCAGCTTAGAACCGACTAGATGGGAGTACGAGCAGTACTTC. Its protein reads: CASSLEPTRWEYEQYF. The rearrangement combines TRBV7-9 with TRBJ2-7, and the D gene may be TRBD2, 6 bases matching. The germline V gene (reference sequence) yields SEHNR for CDR1 and FQNEAQ for CDR2. The CDR3 contains 16 residues, cysteine and phenylalanine counted. Solely the CDR3 DNA is kept, with 48 bases framed from the first base. Cut back by 1 base and 4 bases, the V and J ends lie 17 bases apart. Reference TRBV7-9 and TRBJ2-7 proteins supply the regions before and after the CDR3; the full variable domain is: DTGVSQNPRHKITKRGQNVTFRCDPISEHNRLYWYRQTLGQGPEFLTYFQNEAQLEKSRLLSDRFSAERPKGSFSTLEIQRTEQGDSAMYLCASSLEPTRWEYEQYFGPGTRLTVT.